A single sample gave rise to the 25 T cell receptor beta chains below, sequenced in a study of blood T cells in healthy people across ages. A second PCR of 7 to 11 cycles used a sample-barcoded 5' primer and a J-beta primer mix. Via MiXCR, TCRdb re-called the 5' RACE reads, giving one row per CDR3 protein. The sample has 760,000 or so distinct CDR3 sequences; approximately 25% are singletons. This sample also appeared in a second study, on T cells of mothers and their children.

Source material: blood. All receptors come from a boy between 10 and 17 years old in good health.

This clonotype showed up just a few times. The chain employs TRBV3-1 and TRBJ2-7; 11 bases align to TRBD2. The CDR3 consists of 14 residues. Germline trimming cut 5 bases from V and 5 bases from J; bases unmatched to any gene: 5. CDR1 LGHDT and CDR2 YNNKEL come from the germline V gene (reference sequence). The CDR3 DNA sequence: TGTGCCAGCAGCATAGCGGGAGGGCCCCACGAGCAGTACTTC. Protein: CASSIAGGPHEQYF.

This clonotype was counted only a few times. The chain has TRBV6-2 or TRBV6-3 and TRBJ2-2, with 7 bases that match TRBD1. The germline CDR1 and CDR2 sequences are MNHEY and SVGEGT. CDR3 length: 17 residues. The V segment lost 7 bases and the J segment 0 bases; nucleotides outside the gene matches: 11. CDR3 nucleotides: TGTGCCAGCATGTACAGGGGACCGCTACCGAACACCGGGGAGCTGTTTTTT. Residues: CASMYRGPLPNTGELFF.

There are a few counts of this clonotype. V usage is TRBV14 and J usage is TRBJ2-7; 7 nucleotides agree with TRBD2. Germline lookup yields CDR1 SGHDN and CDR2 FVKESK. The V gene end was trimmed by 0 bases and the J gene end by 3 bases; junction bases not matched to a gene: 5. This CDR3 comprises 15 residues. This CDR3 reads CASSQDLSGHYEQYF. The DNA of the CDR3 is TGTGCCAGCAGCCAAGATCTTAGCGGGCACTACGAGCAGTACTTC.

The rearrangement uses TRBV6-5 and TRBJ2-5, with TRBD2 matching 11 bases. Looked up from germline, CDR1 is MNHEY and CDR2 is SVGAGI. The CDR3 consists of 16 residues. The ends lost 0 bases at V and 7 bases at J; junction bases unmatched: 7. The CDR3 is CASSYSNDLAGGTQYF. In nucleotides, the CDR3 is TGTGCCAGCAGTTACTCGAATGACCTAGCGGGAGGGACCCAGTACTTC.

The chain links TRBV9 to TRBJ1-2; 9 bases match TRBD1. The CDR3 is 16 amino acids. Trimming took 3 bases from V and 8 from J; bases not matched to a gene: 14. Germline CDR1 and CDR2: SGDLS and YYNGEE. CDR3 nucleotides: TGTGCCAGCAGCGCCCACGGTGGACAGGGGAGTAGGGGCTACACCTTC. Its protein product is CASSAHGGQGSRGYTF.

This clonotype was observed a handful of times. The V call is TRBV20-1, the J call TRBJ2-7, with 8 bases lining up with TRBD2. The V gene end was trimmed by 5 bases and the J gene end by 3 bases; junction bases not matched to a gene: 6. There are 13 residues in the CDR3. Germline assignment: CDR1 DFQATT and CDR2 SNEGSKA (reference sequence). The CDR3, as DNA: TGCAGTGCTCTACGTAGCGGGAACTACGAGCAGTACTTC. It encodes CSALRSGNYEQYF.

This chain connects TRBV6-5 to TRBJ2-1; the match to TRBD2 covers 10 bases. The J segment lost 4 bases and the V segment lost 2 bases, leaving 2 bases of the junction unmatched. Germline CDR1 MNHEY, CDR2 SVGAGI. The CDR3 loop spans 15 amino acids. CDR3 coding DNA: TGTGCCAGCAGTTACAGGACTAGCGGTTACAATGAGCAGTTCTTC. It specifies CASSYRTSGYNEQFF.

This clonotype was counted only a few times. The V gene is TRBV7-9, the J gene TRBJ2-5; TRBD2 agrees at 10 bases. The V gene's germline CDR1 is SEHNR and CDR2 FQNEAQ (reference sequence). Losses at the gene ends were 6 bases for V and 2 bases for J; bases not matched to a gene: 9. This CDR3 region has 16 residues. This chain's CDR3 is CASRKKREGVQETQYF. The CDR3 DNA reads TGTGCCAGCAGGAAAAAGCGGGAGGGAGTTCAAGAGACCCAGTACTTC.

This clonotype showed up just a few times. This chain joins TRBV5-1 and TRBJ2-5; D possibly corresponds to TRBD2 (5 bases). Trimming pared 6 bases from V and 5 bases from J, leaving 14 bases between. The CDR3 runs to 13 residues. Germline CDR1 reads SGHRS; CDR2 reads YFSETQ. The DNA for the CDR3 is TGCGCCAGCATCGACGGGGTGGACGAGACCCAGTACTTC. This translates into CASIDGVDETQYF. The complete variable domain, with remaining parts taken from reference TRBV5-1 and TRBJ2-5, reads KAGVTQTPRYLIKTRGQQVTLSCSPISGHRSVSWYQQTPGQGLQFLFEYFSETQRNKGNFPGRFSGRQFSNSRSEMNVSTLELGDSALYLCASIDGVDETQYFGPGTRLLVL.

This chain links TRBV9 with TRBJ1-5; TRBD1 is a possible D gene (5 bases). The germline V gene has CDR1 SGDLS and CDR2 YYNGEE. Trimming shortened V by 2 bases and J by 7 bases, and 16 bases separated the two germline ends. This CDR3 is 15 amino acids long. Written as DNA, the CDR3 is TGTGCCAGCAGCGTCCGGGACGGCCCGTGGCAGCCCCAGCATTTT. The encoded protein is CASSVRDGPWQPQHF.

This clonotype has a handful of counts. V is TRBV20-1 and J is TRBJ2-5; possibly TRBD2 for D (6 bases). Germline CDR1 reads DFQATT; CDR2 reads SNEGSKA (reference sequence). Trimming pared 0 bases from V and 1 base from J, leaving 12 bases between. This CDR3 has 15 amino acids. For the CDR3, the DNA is TGCAGTGCTAGAGACGTCGGGGGTCCCCAAGAGACCCAGTACTTC. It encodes CSARDVGGPQETQYF.

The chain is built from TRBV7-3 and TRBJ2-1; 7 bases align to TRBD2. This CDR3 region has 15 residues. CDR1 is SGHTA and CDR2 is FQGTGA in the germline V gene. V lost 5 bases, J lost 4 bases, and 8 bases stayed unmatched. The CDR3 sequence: CASSKSGMRYNEQFF. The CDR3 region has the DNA TGTGCCAGCAGCAAAAGCGGGATGAGGTACAATGAGCAGTTCTTC.

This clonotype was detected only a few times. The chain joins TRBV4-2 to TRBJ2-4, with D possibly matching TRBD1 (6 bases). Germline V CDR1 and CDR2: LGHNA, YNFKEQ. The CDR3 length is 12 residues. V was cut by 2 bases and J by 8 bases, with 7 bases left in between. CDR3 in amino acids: CASSQWGHIQYF. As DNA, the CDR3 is TGTGCCAGCAGCCAATGGGGGCACATTCAGTACTTC.

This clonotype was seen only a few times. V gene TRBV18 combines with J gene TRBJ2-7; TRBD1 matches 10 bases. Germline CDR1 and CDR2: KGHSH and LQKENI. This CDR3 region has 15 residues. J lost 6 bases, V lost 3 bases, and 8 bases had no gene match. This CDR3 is CASSPPGQGTGEQYF. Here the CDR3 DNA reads TGTGCCAGCTCACCTCCGGGACAGGGGACCGGCGAGCAGTACTTC.

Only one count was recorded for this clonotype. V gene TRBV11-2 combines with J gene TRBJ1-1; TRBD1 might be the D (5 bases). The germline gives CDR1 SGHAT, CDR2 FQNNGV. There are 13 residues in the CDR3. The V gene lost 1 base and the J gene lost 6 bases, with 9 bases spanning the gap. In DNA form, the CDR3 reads TGTGCCAGCAGCTTAGTTTTGGGGGCTGAAGCTTTCTTT. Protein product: CASSLVLGAEAFF.

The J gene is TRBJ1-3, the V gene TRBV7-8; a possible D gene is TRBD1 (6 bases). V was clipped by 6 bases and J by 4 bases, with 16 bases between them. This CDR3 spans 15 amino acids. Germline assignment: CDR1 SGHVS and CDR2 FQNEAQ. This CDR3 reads CASSPRTGSGNTIYF. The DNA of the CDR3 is TGTGCCAGCAGTCCTCGAACAGGGTCAGGAAACACCATATATTTT. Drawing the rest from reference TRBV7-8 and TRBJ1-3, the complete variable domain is GAGVSQSPRYKVAKRGQDVALRCDPISGHVSLFWYQQALGQGPEFLTYFQNEAQLDKSGLPSDRFFAERPEGSVSTLKIQRTQQEDSAVYLCASSPRTGSGNTIYFGEGSWLTVV.

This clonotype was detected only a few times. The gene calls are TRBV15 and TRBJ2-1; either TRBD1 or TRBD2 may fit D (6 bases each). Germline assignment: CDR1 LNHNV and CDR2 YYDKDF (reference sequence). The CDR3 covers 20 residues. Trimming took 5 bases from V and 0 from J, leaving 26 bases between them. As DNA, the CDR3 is TGTGCCACCAGCTCCCCCGGGACATGGAGAAAGACTAGCTCCTACAATGAGCAGTTCTTC. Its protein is CATSSPGTWRKTSSYNEQFF.

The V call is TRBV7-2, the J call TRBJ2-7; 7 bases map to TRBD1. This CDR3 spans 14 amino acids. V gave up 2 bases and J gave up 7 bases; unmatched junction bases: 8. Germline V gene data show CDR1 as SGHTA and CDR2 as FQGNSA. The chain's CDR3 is CASSLTGARREQYF. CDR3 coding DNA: TGTGCCAGCAGCTTAACAGGGGCGAGGCGAGAGCAGTACTTC.

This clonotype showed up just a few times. CDR3 in amino acids: CSASPGTAYEQYF. The CDR3 nucleotides read TGCAGTGCGTCACCCGGGACGGCCTACGAGCAGTACTTC. The V call is TRBV20-1, the J call TRBJ2-7, with D perhaps TRBD1 or TRBD2 (5 bases each). The ends were cut back, 6 bases at V and 2 bases at J, with 14 bases in the middle. The V gene's germline CDR1 is DFQATT and CDR2 SNEGSKA (reference sequence). The CDR3 runs to 13 residues.

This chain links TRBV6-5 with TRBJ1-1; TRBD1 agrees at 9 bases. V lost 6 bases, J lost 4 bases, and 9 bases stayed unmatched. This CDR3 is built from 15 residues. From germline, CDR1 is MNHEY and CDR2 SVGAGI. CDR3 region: CASSARTGVSTEAFF. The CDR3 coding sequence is TGTGCCAGCAGCGCCCGGACAGGGGTAAGCACTGAAGCTTTCTTT.

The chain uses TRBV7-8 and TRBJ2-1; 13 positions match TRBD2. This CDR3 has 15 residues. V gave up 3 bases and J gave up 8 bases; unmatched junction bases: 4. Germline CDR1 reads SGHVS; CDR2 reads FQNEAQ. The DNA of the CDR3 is TGTGCCAGCAGCTTTGGGACTAGCGGGGCGGATGAGCAGTTCTTC. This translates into CASSFGTSGADEQFF.

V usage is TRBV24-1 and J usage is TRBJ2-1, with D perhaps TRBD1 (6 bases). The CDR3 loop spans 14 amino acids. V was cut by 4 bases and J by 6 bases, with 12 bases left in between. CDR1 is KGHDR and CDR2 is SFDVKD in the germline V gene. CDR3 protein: CATSDYGQRNEQFF. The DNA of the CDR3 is TGTGCCACCAGTGACTACGGACAGCGCAATGAGCAGTTCTTC.

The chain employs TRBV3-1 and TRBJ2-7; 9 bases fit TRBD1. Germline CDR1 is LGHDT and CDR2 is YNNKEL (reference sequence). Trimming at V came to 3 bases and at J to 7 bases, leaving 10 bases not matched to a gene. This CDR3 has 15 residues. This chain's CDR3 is CASSHPGTGLGEQYF. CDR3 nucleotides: TGTGCCAGCAGCCATCCCGGGACAGGGCTGGGGGAGCAGTACTTC.

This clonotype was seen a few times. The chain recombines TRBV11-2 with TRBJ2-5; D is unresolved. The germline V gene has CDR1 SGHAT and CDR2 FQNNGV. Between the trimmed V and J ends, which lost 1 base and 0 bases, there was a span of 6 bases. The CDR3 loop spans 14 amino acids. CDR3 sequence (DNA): TGTGCCAGCAGCTTAGTTCATTACCAAGAGACCCAGTACTTC. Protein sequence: CASSLVHYQETQYF.

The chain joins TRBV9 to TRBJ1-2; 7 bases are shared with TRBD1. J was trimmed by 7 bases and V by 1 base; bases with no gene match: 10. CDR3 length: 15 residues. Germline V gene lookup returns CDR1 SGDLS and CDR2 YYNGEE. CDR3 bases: TGTGCCAGCAGCGTATCCACAGGGGACCCTCGTGGCTACACCTTC. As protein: CASSVSTGDPRGYTF.